This TCR beta chain came from a study of blood T cell repertoires in COVID-19. This clone showed up just once. The CDR3 totals 15 residues. The germline CDR1 and CDR2 sequences are KGHSH and LQKENI. Trimming at V came to 3 bases and at J to 4 bases, leaving 4 bases not matched to a gene. Per the study methods: Cell counts per sample came from amplifying reference gene primers. Libraries were prepared by immunoSEQ multiplex PCR; TCRdb keeps only in-frame clonotypes and omits some of them. Clonal size and the V and J genes are those of that table, whereas D and trimming came from the DNA. This sample carries 90,000 to 120,000 clones, around nine tenths of them seen once, and the ten largest clones take roughly 1.2%.

Material for sequencing was peripheral blood. This sequence joins TRBV18 and TRBJ2-5; the match to TRBD2 covers 11 bases. This TCR derives from a woman between 25 and 40 years old with acute or convalescent COVID-19. The CDR3 DNA is TGTGCCAGCTCACCGACTAGCGGGATTGGAGAGACCCAGTACTTC. This encodes CASSPTSGIGETQYF.